A single sample gave rise to the 10 T cell receptor beta chains below, sequenced in a study of siplizumab effects on memory and regulatory T cells. Assay used: immunoSEQ multiplex PCR; TCRdb lists only in-frame clones, some missing. The sample holds approximately 94,000 clones, around 90% seen once. Sequencing was done on a sample of CD4+ T cells sorted from blood. Receptor source: a human donor in good health.

The chain is built from TRBV7-2 and TRBJ1-5; possible D gene TRBD1, 6 bases. This CDR3 is built from 15 residues. Germline values: CDR1 SGHTA, CDR2 FQGNSA. Trimming took 4 bases from V and 7 from J, leaving 17 bases between them. In DNA form, the CDR3 reads TGTGCCAGCAGCTCCTATTGGGGGGCTAGACAGCCCCAGCATTTT. This sequence encodes CASSSYWGARQPQHF.

The gene calls are TRBV18 and TRBJ1-6, with D possibly being TRBD1 (5 bases). V gave up 1 base and J gave up 10 bases, with 11 bases separating them. The V gene's germline CDR1 is KGHSH and CDR2 LQKENI. The CDR3 has 14 amino acids. The CDR3 here is CASSPQGTGSPLHF. DNA of the CDR3: TGTGCCAGCTCACCACAGGGGACGGGCTCACCCCTCCACTTT.

The chain recombines TRBV18 with TRBJ1-3, with a possible D match to TRBD1 (6 bases). CDR3 length: 16 amino acids. Trimming removed 5 bases from V and 1 base from J, with 15 bases in between. Germline V gene lookup returns CDR1 KGHSH and CDR2 LQKENI. CDR3 nucleotides: TGTGCCAGCTCAACTAAAGACAGGCCTTCTGGAAACACCATATATTTT. This sequence encodes CASSTKDRPSGNTIYF.

The genes are TRBV4-2 and TRBJ1-2, with a weak D call TRBD1 (6 bases). With 1 base removed from V and 2 bases from J, the gap between germline ends came to 17 bases. There are 17 residues in the CDR3. Germline V gene lookup returns CDR1 LGHNA and CDR2 YNFKEQ. CDR3 nucleotides: TGTGCCAGCAGCCAAGGCTCTCCTGGGGGGCTCAACTATGGCTACACCTTC. This codes for CASSQGSPGGLNYGYTF.

The chain employs TRBV6-5 and TRBJ1-3, with D possibly TRBD1 on 6 matching bases. Between the trimmed V and J ends, which lost 5 bases and 7 bases, there was a span of 15 bases. The CDR3 covers 14 residues. Germline CDR1 is MNHEY and CDR2 is SVGAGI. The CDR3 region has the DNA TGTGCCAGCAGTGGGGGCCTGAATTCGAACACCATATATTTT. Encoded protein: CASSGGLNSNTIYF.

V gene TRBV10-3 combines with J gene TRBJ2-7; D might be TRBD2 (7 bases). Germline CDR1 is ENHRY and CDR2 is SYGVKD. CDR3 length equals 14 residues. V lost 10 bases and J 3 bases, leaving 19 bases between the germline ends. The CDR3 DNA follows: TGTGCCACCTCTGCGGGGGCTATTATCTACGAGCAGTACTTC. This encodes CATSAGAIIYEQYF.

CDR3 loop: CASSFGQGAKNIQYF. The DNA of the CDR3 is TGTGCCAGCAGTTTCGGACAGGGGGCCAAAAACATTCAGTACTTC. The chain links TRBV27 to TRBJ2-4; 9 bases are a match to TRBD1. The CDR3 has 15 residues. Germline V gene data show CDR1 as MNHEY and CDR2 as SMNVEV (reference sequence). V shed 3 bases and J 1 base; nucleotides not matched to a gene: 1.

This chain joins TRBV4-1 and TRBJ2-7; TRBD1 might be the D (6 bases). The germline gives CDR1 MGHRA, CDR2 YSYEKL. The CDR3 is 14 amino acids. V was clipped by 0 bases and J by 5 bases, with 11 bases between them. DNA for the CDR3: TGCGCCAGCAGCCAAGACTTAGCAGGGGACGAGCAGTACTTC. Amino acid sequence: CASSQDLAGDEQYF.

V gene TRBV7-2 combines with J gene TRBJ1-6; D is unclear. Trimming took 5 bases from V and 9 from J, leaving 17 bases between them. This CDR3 has 15 amino acids. Germline V CDR1 and CDR2: SGHTA, FQGNSA. The CDR3 reads CASSGRVGGSSPLHF. The DNA for the CDR3 is TGTGCCAGCAGCGGGAGGGTTGGAGGATCTTCACCCCTCCACTTT.

The rearrangement uses TRBV5-1 and TRBJ2-2; D possibly corresponds to TRBD1 (6 bases). From germline, CDR1 is SGHRS and CDR2 YFSETQ. The CDR3 is 15 residues long. V was trimmed by 1 base and J by 4 bases, leaving 11 bases between them. The CDR3 bases are TGCGCCAGCAGCTTGTTAGGACAGTTCACCGGGGAGCTGTTTTTT. It translates to CASSLLGQFTGELFF.